This TCR beta chain was recovered during a study of T-cell reconstitution after alpha-beta-depleted transplantation in children. Germline CDR1 SGHRS, CDR2 YFSETQ. The CDR3 is 14 amino acids. V shed 2 bases, J shed 3 bases, and the junction held 2 bases outside the gene matches. This clonotype was recorded at least ten times. The TCRbeta library was prepared with unique molecular identifiers. Each CDR3 protein is one row after TCRdb ran MiXCR on the PCR reads. The sample lists around 600,000 distinct CDR3 sequences; 16% were seen once. V and J are TRBV5-1 and TRBJ1-2; 9 bases match TRBD1. This TCR derives from a human donor who donated a stem cell graft to a child with acute myeloid leukemia. This specimen consisted of PBMCs from the stem cell graft donor, obtained from the stem cell graft. CDR3 nucleotide sequence: TGCGCCAGCAGCTTCACAGGGGGCGACTATGGCTACACCTTC. Translating it yields CASSFTGGDYGYTF.